Only a few counts were recorded for the clone carrying this T cell receptor (beta chain). Its antigen is as yet unknown. The record originates from a study of post-analysis software for immune sequencing data. About the study: Patients had relapsing-remitting, secondary progressive or progressive-relapsing multiple sclerosis; some lacked subtype. Whole-study results and caveats: Significantly lower normalized Chao1 diversity was seen in multiple sclerosis patients than in controls. Those samples that were prepared in the same batch co-clustered strongly by F measure. Patients showed TRBV5-6, TRBV5-1 and TRBV20-1 among five TRBV segments more frequent than in controls.

The TCR beta cDNA libraries carried unique molecular identifiers. cDNA molecules numbering roughly 0.5 million came from around 1 to 10 million T cells. One entry per CDR3 protein results from TCRdb running MiXCR on the PCR reads. The sample has around 710,000 distinct CDR3 sequences; just over 45% are singletons. The CDR3 has 17 amino acids. V was clipped by 6 bases and J by 1 base, with 21 bases between them. Per the germline V gene, CDR1 is MNHNS and CDR2 is SASEGT. The specimen sequenced was blood. This clonotype originated in a girl under 18 with multiple sclerosis. V is TRBV6-1 and J is TRBJ2-5; the D call may be TRBD1 or TRBD2 (5 bases each). The chain's CDR3 is CASSPLWGEGPQETQYF. The CDR3, as DNA: TGTGCCAGCAGCCCACTCTGGGGCGAGGGTCCCCAAGAGACCCAGTACTTC.